The source of this T cell receptor (beta chain) is a study of shared clonotypes between healthy human individuals. With regard to this clone: At the DNA level, this CDR3 is encoded by other sequences in the same sample as well.

The method was immunoSEQ multiplex PCR; TCRdb's version includes in-frame clones alone and lacks a portion of them. Of 2.3 million or so clones in the sample, 85% to 95% were seen once. V was cut by 3 bases and J by 1 base, with 8 bases left in between. This CDR3 spans 14 amino acids. The V gene's germline CDR1 is SEHNR and CDR2 FQNEAQ (reference sequence). The clonotype comes from a man between 18 and 35 years old in good health. Some clones in this sample may be carry-over from other donors' samples. The genes are TRBV7-9 and TRBJ2-3; either TRBD1 or TRBD2 may supply D (5 bases each). Source material: naive CD4+ T cells from PBMCs. Subset: CD45RA+ positively selected. The CDR3 loop is CASSFGGGTDTQYF. The CDR3 bases are TGTGCCAGCAGCTTTGGGGGTGGCACAGATACGCAGTATTTT.